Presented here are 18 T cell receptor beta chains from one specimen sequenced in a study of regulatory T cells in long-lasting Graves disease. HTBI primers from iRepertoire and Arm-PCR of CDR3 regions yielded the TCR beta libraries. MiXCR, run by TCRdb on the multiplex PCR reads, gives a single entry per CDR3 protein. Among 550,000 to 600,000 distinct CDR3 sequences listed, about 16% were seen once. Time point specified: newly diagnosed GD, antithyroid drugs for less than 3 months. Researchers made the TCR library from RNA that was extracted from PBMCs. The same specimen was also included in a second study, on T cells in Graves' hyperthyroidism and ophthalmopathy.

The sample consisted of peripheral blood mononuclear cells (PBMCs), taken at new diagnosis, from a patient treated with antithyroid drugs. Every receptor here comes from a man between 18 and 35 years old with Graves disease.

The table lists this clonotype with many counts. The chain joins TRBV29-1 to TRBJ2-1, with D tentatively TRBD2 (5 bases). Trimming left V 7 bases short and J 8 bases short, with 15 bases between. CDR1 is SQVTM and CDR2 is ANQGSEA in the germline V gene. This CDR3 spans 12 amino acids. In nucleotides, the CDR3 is TGCAGCGCCCTGGGAGTTAGGGATGAGCAGTTCTTC. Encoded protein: CSALGVRDEQFF.

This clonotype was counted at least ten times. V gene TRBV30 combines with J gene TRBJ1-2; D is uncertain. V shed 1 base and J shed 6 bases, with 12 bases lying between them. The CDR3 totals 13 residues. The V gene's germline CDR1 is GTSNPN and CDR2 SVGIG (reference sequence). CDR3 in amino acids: CAWSGTGRDGYTF. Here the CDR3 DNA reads TGTGCCTGGAGTGGGACCGGGCGGGATGGCTACACCTTC.

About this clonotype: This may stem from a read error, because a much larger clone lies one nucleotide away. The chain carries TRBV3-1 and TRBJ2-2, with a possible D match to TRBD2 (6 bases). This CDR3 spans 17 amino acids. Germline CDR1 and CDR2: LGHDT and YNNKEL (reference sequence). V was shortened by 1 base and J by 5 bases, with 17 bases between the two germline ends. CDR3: CASSQVTPGVRTGELFF. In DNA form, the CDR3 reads TGTGCCAGCAGCCAAGTTACTCCGGGAGTACGGACCGGGGAGCTGTTTTTT. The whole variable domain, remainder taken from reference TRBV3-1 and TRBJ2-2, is DTAVSQTPKYLVTQMGNDKSIKCEQNLGHDTMYWYKQDSKKFLKIMFSYNNKELIINETVPNRFSPKSPDKAHLNLHINSLELGDSAVYFCASSQVTPGVRTGELFFGEGSRLTVL.

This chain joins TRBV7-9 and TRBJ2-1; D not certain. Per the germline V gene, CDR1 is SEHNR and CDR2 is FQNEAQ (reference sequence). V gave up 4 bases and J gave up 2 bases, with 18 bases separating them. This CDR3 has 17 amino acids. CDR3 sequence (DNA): TGTGCCAGCAGCTCATCTGGGCAAAATAGCCCCTACAATGAGCAGTTCTTC. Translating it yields CASSSSGQNSPYNEQFF.

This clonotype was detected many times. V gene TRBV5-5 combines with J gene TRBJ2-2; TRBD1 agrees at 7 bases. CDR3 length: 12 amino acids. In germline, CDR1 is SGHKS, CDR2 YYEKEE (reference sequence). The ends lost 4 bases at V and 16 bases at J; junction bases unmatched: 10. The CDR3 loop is CASSRSRGSPFF. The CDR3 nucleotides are TGTGCCAGCAGCAGGAGCAGGGGGAGTCCGTTTTTT. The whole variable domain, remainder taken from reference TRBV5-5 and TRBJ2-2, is DAGVTQSPTHLIKTRGQQVTLRCSPISGHKSVSWYQQVLGQGPQFIFQYYEKEERGRGNFPDRFSARQFPNYSSELNVNALLLGDSALYLCASSRSRGSPFFGEGSRLTVL.

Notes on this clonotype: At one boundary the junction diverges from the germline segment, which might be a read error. The CDR3 coding sequence is TGTGCCAGCGACAGGGGCAATCGGCCCCAGCATTTT. Its translation is CASDRGNRPQHF. The rearrangement links TRBV28 to TRBJ1-5, with 8 bases that match TRBD1. The germline CDR1 and CDR2 sequences are MDHEN and SYDVKM. The CDR3 is 12 amino acids.

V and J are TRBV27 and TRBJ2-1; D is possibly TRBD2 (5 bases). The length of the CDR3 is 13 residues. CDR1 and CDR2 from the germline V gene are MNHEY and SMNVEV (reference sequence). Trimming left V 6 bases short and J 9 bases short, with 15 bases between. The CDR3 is CASSYGPAGEQFF. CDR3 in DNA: TGTGCCAGCAGCTACGGCCCCGCGGGTGAGCAGTTCTTC.

CDR3 nucleotides: TGTGCCAGCAGGGAATTAGCGCAACAAGAGACCCAGTACTTC. It is translated as CASRELAQQETQYF. The chain uses TRBV28 and TRBJ2-5; a possible D gene is TRBD2 (5 bases). The germline V gene has CDR1 MDHEN and CDR2 SYDVKM. The CDR3 consists of 14 residues. Trimming shortened V by 6 bases and J by 2 bases, and 13 bases separated the two germline ends.

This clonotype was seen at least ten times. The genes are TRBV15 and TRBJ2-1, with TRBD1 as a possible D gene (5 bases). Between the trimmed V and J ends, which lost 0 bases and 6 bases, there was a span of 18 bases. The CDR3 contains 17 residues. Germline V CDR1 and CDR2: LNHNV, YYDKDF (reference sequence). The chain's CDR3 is CATSRDLTEQDRNEQFF. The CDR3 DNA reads TGTGCCACCAGCAGAGATCTAACAGAACAGGATCGCAATGAGCAGTTCTTC.

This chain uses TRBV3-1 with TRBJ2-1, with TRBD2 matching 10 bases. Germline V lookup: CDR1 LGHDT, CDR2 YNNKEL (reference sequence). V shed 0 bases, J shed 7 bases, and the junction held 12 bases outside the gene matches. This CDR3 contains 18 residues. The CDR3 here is CASSQDFSSGRAGNEQFF. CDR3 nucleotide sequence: TGTGCCAGCAGCCAAGACTTTTCGAGCGGGAGGGCCGGGAATGAGCAGTTCTTC.

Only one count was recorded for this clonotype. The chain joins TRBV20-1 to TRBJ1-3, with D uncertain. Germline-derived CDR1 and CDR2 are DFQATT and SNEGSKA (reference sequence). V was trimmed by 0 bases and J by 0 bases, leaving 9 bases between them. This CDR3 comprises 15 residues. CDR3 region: CSARETQSSGNTIYF. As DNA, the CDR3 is TGCAGTGCTAGAGAAACTCAGAGCTCTGGAAACACCATATATTTT.

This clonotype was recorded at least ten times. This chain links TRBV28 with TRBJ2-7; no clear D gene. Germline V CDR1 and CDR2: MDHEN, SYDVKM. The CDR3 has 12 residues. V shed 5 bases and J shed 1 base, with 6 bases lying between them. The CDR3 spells CASSRMSYEQYF. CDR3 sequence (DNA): TGTGCCAGCAGTCGAATGTCCTACGAGCAGTACTTC.

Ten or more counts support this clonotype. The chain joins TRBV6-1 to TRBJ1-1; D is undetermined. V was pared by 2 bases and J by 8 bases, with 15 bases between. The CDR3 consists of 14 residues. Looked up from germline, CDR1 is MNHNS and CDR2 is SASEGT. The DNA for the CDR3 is TGTGCCAGCAGTGAAACGCCAGGAGACCTGGAAGCTTTCTTT. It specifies CASSETPGDLEAFF.

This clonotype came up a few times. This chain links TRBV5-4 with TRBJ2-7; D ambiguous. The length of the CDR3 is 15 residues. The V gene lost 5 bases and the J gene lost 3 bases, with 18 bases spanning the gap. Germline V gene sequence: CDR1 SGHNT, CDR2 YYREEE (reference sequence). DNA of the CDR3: TGTGCCAGCAGACCCCGTTCGTGGGCCGACTACGAGCAGTACTTC. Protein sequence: CASRPRSWADYEQYF.

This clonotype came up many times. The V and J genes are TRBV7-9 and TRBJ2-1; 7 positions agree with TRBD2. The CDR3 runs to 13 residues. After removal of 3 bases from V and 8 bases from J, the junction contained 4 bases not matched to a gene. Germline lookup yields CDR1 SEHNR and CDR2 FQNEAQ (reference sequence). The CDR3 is CASSLGGLDEQFF. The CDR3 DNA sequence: TGTGCCAGCAGCTTGGGGGGGTTGGATGAGCAGTTCTTC.

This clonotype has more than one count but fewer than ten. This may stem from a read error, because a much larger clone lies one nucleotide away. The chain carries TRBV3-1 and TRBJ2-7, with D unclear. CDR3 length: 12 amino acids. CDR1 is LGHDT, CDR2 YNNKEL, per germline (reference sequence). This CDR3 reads CACSVTSYEQYF. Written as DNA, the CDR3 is TGTGCCTGCAGCGTCACCTCCTACGAGCAGTACTTC.

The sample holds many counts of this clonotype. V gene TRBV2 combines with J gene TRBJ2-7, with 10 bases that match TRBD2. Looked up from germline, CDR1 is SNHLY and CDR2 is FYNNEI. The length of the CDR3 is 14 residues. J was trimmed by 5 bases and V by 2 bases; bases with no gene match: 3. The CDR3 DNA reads TGTGCCAGCAGTGAACTAGCGGGAGTCAACGAGCAGTACTTC. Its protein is CASSELAGVNEQYF.

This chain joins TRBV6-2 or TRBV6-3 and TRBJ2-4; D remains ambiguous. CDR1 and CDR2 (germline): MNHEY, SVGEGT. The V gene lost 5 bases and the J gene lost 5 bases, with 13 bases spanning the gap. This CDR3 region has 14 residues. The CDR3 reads CASSPKGKENIQYF. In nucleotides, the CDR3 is TGTGCCAGCAGTCCTAAAGGGAAGGAAAACATTCAGTACTTC.